Each of the 18 T cell receptor beta chains below was sequenced from the same sample in a study of identical twins. TCRdb called the 5' RACE reads again in MiXCR, with one record for every CDR3 protein. The table lists about 690,000 distinct CDR3 sequences, around 6.1% of them singletons. The sample taken for sequencing was naive T cells sorted from blood. These receptors all stem from a young man in good health.

This clonotype was picked up a small number of times. The J gene is TRBJ2-1, the V gene TRBV5-1, with TRBD2 matching over 15 bases. J gave up 6 bases and V 4 bases, and 8 bases lay outside the gene matches. There are 17 residues in the CDR3. Germline assignment: CDR1 SGHRS and CDR2 YFSETQ. This CDR3 is CASSTGLAGGYPNEQFF. The DNA for the CDR3 is TGCGCCAGCAGCACCGGACTAGCGGGAGGGTACCCCAATGAGCAGTTCTTC.

This clonotype was recorded at least ten times. The chain carries TRBV24-1 and TRBJ2-3; D is unresolved. The germline V gene encodes CDR1 KGHDR and CDR2 SFDVKD. V lost 3 bases to trimming and J lost 8 bases, with 14 bases between them. The CDR3 has 14 residues. The CDR3 region has the DNA TGTGCCACCAGTGATCTCCCTGAGATGGGTACGCAGTATTTT. Translation: CATSDLPEMGTQYF.

CDR3 in amino acids: CSATGTSGRSNEQFF. The CDR3 DNA reads TGCAGTGCTACCGGGACTAGCGGGAGAAGTAATGAGCAGTTCTTC. The chain carries TRBV20-1 and TRBJ2-1; 14 nucleotides align to TRBD2. V lost 4 bases, J lost 7 bases, and 6 bases stayed unmatched. The CDR3 extends over 15 amino acids. Germline V gene data show CDR1 as DFQATT and CDR2 as SNEGSKA (reference sequence).

The rearrangement links TRBV5-1 to TRBJ1-1; 12 bases line up with TRBD1. J lost 10 bases, V lost 4 bases, and 5 bases had no gene match. The germline CDR1 and CDR2 sequences are SGHRS and YFSETQ. The CDR3 spans 13 residues. This CDR3 reads CASSPGDRGRAFF. In DNA, the CDR3 is TGCGCCAGCAGCCCCGGGGACAGGGGGCGAGCTTTCTTT.

This clonotype was seen ten or more times. V gene TRBV2 combines with J gene TRBJ2-6; D is unresolved. The germline V and J ends were trimmed by 0 bases and 5 bases, with 11 bases remaining between them. The CDR3 has 16 amino acids. Germline V gene sequence: CDR1 SNHLY, CDR2 FYNNEI. In nucleotides, the CDR3 is TGTGCCAGCAGTGAAGCAAGAATACAGTGGGCCAACGTCCTGACTTTC. Protein sequence: CASSEARIQWANVLTF. The entire variable domain, with the rest obtained from reference TRBV2 and TRBJ2-6, is as follows: EPEVTQTPSHQVTQMGQEVILRCVPISNHLYFYWYRQILGQKVEFLVSFYNNEISEKSEIFDDQFSVERPDGSNFTLKIRSTKLEDSAMYFCASSEARIQWANVLTFGAGSRLTVL.

This clonotype was picked up a small number of times. This rearrangement joins TRBV12-5 to TRBJ1-2; D is ambiguous. V gave up 2 bases and J gave up 4 bases, with 11 bases separating them. This CDR3 has 14 residues. The germline V gene has CDR1 LGHNT and CDR2 FRNRAP. The CDR3 region is CASGLFGEIYGYTF. Here the CDR3 DNA reads TGTGCTAGTGGTTTGTTCGGGGAAATCTATGGCTACACCTTC.

This clonotype was counted many times. The CDR3 DNA follows: TGTGCCAGCACTTCGGACAGCCCATTCTATGGCTACACCTTC. This gives the protein CASTSDSPFYGYTF. The J gene is TRBJ1-2, the V gene TRBV6-5, with D possibly TRBD1 on 6 matching bases. The CDR3 extends over 14 amino acids. Germline CDR1 and CDR2: MNHEY and SVGAGI. Deletions cut 7 bases from V and 4 bases from J, with 16 bases between.

This clonotype was observed a handful of times. This sequence joins TRBV19 and TRBJ2-3; D may be TRBD1 or TRBD2 (5 bases each). The germline gives CDR1 LNHDA, CDR2 SQIVND (reference sequence). Deletions cut 5 bases from V and 7 bases from J, with 16 bases between. The CDR3 sequence is 14 residues long. In nucleotides, the CDR3 is TGTGCCAGTAGTCGGGACGACGGCAAGCATACGCAGTATTTT. Encoded protein: CASSRDDGKHTQYF. Full variable domain (outside the CDR3, taken from reference TRBV19 and TRBJ2-3): DGGITQSPKYLFRKEGQNVTLSCEQNLNHDAMYWYRQDPGQGLRLIYYSQIVNDFQKGDIAEGYSVSREKKESFPLTVTSAQKNPTAFYLCASSRDDGKHTQYFGPGTRLTVL.

This clonotype was found a few times. The V and J genes are TRBV20-1 and TRBJ1-1, with D possibly being TRBD1 (6 bases). CDR1 DFQATT and CDR2 SNEGSKA come from the germline V gene (reference sequence). The CDR3 length is 14 residues. The CDR3 sequence: CSALTGPINTEAFF. DNA for the CDR3: TGCAGCGCGCTTACAGGGCCGATAAACACTGAAGCTTTCTTT.

The gene calls are TRBV5-4 and TRBJ2-3; TRBD2 matches 11 bases. The CDR3 sequence is 18 residues long. The V and J ends lost 6 bases and 2 bases, in that order; junction bases with no gene match: 14. Germline V gene sequence: CDR1 SGHNT, CDR2 YYREEE (reference sequence). CDR3 in DNA: TGTGCCAGCATCCCGGACAGGGCGACTAGCGGGAACACAGATACGCAGTATTTT. Protein: CASIPDRATSGNTDTQYF.

The rearrangement links TRBV5-1 to TRBJ2-1, with 11 bases matching TRBD2. V was clipped by 8 bases and J by 7 bases; unmatched bases: 8. Germline V CDR1 and CDR2: SGHRS, YFSETQ. The CDR3 sequence is 14 residues long. CDR3 sequence reads: CASDTSGRGNEQFF. CDR3 sequence (DNA): TGCGCCAGTGATACTAGCGGGAGAGGAAATGAGCAGTTCTTC. The variable domain in full, with the rest retrieved from reference TRBV5-1 and TRBJ2-1, is KAGVTQTPRYLIKTRGQQVTLSCSPISGHRSVSWYQQTPGQGLQFLFEYFSETQRNKGNFPGRFSGRQFSNSRSEMNVSTLELGDSALYLCASDTSGRGNEQFFGPGTRLTVL.

This sequence joins TRBV9 and TRBJ2-7, with D perhaps matching TRBD1 or TRBD2 (5 bases each). This CDR3 comprises 14 residues. The ends were cut back, 3 bases at V and 0 bases at J, with 10 bases in the middle. CDR1 is SGDLS, CDR2 YYNGEE, per germline. The CDR3 here is CASSAGPSSYEQYF. The CDR3 nucleotides read TGTGCCAGCAGCGCGGGACCGAGCTCCTACGAGCAGTACTTC. Full variable domain (missing parts from reference TRBV9 and TRBJ2-7): DSGVTQTPKHLITATGQRVTLRCSPRSGDLSVYWYQQSLDQGLQFLIQYYNGEERAKGNILERFSAQQFPDLHSELNLSSLELGDSALYFCASSAGPSSYEQYFGPGTRLTVT.

This clonotype was recorded many times. This chain joins TRBV5-1 and TRBJ1-5, with TRBD1 as a possible D gene (6 bases). Germline CDR1 is SGHRS and CDR2 is YFSETQ. Trimming removed 4 bases at V and 6 bases at J, with 14 bases between. This CDR3 has 14 residues. CDR3 amino acids: CASSPEGDSQPQHF. CDR3 in DNA: TGCGCCAGCAGCCCCGAGGGGGATAGTCAGCCCCAGCATTTT.

This chain uses TRBV29-1 with TRBJ2-7; 7 bases fit TRBD1. This CDR3 has 11 residues. J lost 6 bases, V lost 6 bases, and 5 bases had no gene match. CDR1 is SQVTM, CDR2 ANQGSEA, per germline. In nucleotides, the CDR3 is TGCAGCGTCCGACAGGGCGGCGAGCAGTACTTC. Protein product: CSVRQGGEQYF.

The J gene is TRBJ2-2, the V gene TRBV3-1, with 7 bases that match TRBD2. The V gene's germline CDR1 is LGHDT and CDR2 YNNKEL (reference sequence). This CDR3 has 15 amino acids. V dropped 2 bases and J dropped 0; count of bases not matched to a gene: 0. The CDR3 coding sequence is TGTGCCAGCAGCCAACTAGCGGCGAACACCGGGGAGCTGTTTTTT. Translated: CASSQLAANTGELFF.

Many counts were recorded for this clonotype. The gene calls are TRBV24-1 and TRBJ1-5; TRBD1 might be the D (6 bases). This CDR3 spans 15 amino acids. Trimming left V 5 bases short and J 3 bases short, with 13 bases between. The germline V gene has CDR1 KGHDR and CDR2 SFDVKD. This chain's CDR3 is CATSGGGGNNQPQHF. The CDR3, as DNA: TGTGCCACCAGTGGGGGGGGCGGGAACAATCAGCCCCAGCATTTT.

This clonotype was detected a few times. This could be a read error, since a much larger clone is one nucleotide away. The chain is built from TRBV3-1 and TRBJ2-3, with D uncertain. From germline, CDR1 is LGHDT and CDR2 YNNKEL (reference sequence). This CDR3 contains 12 residues. V lost 2 bases, J lost 4 bases, and 4 bases lay in between. In DNA, the CDR3 is TGTGCCAGCAGCCAATTCGCAGATACGCAGTATTTT. Translating gives CASSQFADTQYF.

J is TRBJ2-2 and V is TRBV7-9; tentatively, D is TRBD2 (6 bases). Deletions cut 10 bases from V and 2 bases from J, with 20 bases between. CDR1 and CDR2 from the germline V gene are SEHNR and FQNEAQ (reference sequence). CDR3 size: 16 residues. CDR3 amino acids: CATLNPPGGNTGELFF. CDR3 nucleotides: TGTGCCACCCTGAACCCCCCCGGGGGAAACACCGGGGAGCTGTTTTTT.